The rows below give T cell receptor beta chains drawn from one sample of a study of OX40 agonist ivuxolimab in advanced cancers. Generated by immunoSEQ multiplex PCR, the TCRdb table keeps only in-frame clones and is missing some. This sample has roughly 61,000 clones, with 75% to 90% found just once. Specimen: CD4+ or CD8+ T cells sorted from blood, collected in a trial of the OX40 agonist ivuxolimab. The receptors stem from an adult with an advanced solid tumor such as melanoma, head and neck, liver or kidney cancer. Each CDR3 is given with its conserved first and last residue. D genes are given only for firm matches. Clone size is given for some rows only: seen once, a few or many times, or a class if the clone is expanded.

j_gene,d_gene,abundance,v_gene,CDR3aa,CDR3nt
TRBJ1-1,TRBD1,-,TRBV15,CATSVGQGLGGLRDTEAFF,TGTGCCACCAGCGTGGGACAGGGGTTGGGGGGCCTTAGGGACACTGAAGCTTTCTTT
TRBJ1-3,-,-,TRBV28,CASSLSGGSGNTIYF,TGTGCCAGCAGTTTATCTGGAGGGTCTGGAAACACCATATATTTT
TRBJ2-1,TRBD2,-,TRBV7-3,CASSRWSSGGASYNEQFF,TGTGCCAGCAGCCGATGGTCTAGCGGGGGGGCTAGTTACAATGAGCAGTTCTTC
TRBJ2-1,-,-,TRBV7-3,CASSLPQGGGNEQFF,TGTGCCAGCAGCCTTCCTCAGGGGGGCGGAAATGAGCAGTTCTTC
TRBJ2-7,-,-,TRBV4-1,CASSQGQWTSTYEQYF,TGCGCCAGCAGCCAAGGTCAGTGGACTTCTACCTACGAGCAGTACTTC
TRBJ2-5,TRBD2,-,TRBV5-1,CASSLGTSVETQYF,TGCGCCAGCAGCCTAGGGACTAGCGTAGAGACCCAGTACTTC
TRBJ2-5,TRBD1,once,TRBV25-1,CASSAGDRGRGETQYF,TGTGCCAGCAGTGCAGGGGACAGGGGGCGCGGAGAGACCCAGTACTTC
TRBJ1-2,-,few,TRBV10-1,CASSEYRDYGYTF,TGCGCCAGCAGTGAGTACAGGGACTATGGCTACACCTTC
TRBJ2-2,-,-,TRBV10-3,CASHGWNTGELFF,TGTGCCTCCCATGGGTGGAACACCGGGGAGCTGTTTTTT
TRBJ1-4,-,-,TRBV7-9,CASSPGLDRLIEKLFF,TGTGCCAGCAGCCCCGGATTAGACAGGTTGATTGAAAAACTGTTTTTT
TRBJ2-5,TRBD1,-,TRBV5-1,CASSSDGTGFGETQYF,TGCGCCAGCAGCTCCGACGGGACAGGGTTTGGAGAGACCCAGTACTTC
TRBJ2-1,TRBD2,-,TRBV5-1,CASSLASGGQYNEQFF,TGCGCCAGCAGCTTGGCTAGCGGGGGACAATACAATGAGCAGTTCTTC
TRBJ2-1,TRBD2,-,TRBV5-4,CASSNNVRGGAYNEQFF,TGTGCCAGCAGTAATAACGTCCGCGGGGGGGCCTACAATGAGCAGTTCTTC
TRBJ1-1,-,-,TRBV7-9,CASSLSDRKRTEAFF,TGTGCCAGCAGCTTATCTGACAGGAAGAGGACTGAAGCTTTCTTT
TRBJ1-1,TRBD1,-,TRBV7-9,CASSQDRGANTEAFF,TGTGCCAGCAGTCAGGACAGGGGGGCGAACACTGAAGCTTTCTTT
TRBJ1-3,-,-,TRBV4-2,CASSQDMGGSGNTIYF,TGTGCCAGCAGCCAAGATATGGGCGGCTCTGGAAACACCATATATTTT
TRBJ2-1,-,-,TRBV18,CASSPLTTSYNEQFF,TGTGCCAGCTCACCACTAACGACCTCCTACAATGAGCAGTTCTTC
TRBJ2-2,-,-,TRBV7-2,CASSLDQAGELFF,TGTGCCAGCAGCCTGGACCAGGCCGGGGAGCTGTTTTTT
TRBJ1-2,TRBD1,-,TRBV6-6,CASSYDRDYGYTF,TGTGCCAGCAGTTACGACAGGGACTATGGCTACACCTTC
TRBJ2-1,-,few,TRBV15,CATSRDLRGLGNEQFF,TGTGCCACCAGCAGAGATCTCCGCGGGCTGGGCAATGAGCAGTTCTTC
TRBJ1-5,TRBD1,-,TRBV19,CACTQQGGNQPQHF,TGTGCGTGCACCCAACAGGGGGGCAATCAGCCCCAGCATTTT
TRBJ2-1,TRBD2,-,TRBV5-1,CASSLAAASGGNEQFF,TGCGCCAGCAGCTTGGCAGCGGCTAGCGGGGGTAATGAGCAGTTCTTC
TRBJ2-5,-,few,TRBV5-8,CASSVNLGTQETQYF,TGTGCCAGCAGCGTAAACCTTGGGACCCAAGAGACCCAGTACTTC
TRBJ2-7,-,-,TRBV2,CASRGEAGLEQYF,TGTGCCAGCAGGGGGGAGGCAGGGCTTGAGCAGTACTTC
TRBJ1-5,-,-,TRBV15,CATNMRQGYQPQHF,TGTGCCACCAACATGAGGCAGGGCTATCAGCCCCAGCATTTT
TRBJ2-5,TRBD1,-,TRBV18,CASSPSFPGQTVETQYF,TGTGCCAGCTCACCATCTTTCCCGGGACAGACGGTCGAGACCCAGTACTTC
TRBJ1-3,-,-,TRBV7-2,CASSREGNTIYF,TGTGCCAGCAGCAGAGAGGGAAACACCATATATTTT
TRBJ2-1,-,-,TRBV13,CASSQPDYPLSSYNEQFF,TGTGCCAGCAGCCAGCCGGACTACCCCCTTAGCTCCTACAATGAGCAGTTCTTC
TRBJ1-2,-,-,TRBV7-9,CASSLAGTPGLIYGYTF,TGTGCCAGCAGCTTAGCGGGAACTCCCGGACTTATCTATGGCTACACCTTC
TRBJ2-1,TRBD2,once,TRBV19,CASSIYPGGSPYNEQFF,TGTGCCAGTAGTATCTACCCCGGGGGGAGCCCCTACAATGAGCAGTTCTTC
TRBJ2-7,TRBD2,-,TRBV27,CASSPDTSGGLYEQYF,TGTGCCAGCAGTCCCGATACTAGCGGGGGGCTGTACGAGCAGTACTTC
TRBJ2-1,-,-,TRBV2,CASSEGGPYNEQFF,TGTGCCAGCAGTGAAGGGGGGCCATACAATGAGCAGTTCTTC
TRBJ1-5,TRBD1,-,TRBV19,CASSPTRGPHQPQHF,TGTGCCAGTAGTCCGACGAGGGGGCCCCATCAGCCCCAGCATTTT
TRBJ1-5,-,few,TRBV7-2,CASSLAGGYSNQPQHF,TGTGCCAGCAGCTTAGCGGGGGGGTATAGCAATCAGCCCCAGCATTTT
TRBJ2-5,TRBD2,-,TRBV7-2,CASVLGGGGETQYF,TGTGCCAGCGTACTGGGTGGGGGGGGAGAGACCCAGTACTTC
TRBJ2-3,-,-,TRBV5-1,CASTLSGTDTQYF,TGCGCCAGCACCCTTTCAGGCACAGATACGCAGTATTTT
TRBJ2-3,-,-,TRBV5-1,CASSLRSGSTDTQYF,TGCGCCAGCTCTCTTCGGTCAGGGAGCACAGATACGCAGTATTTT
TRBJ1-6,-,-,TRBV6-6,CASSYSVGSYNSPLHF,TGTGCCAGCAGTTACTCGGTGGGGTCCTATAATTCACCCCTCCACTTT
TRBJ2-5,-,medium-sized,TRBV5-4,CASSPHQETQYF,TGTGCCAGCAGCCCCCACCAAGAGACCCAGTACTTC
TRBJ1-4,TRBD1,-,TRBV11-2,CASTPQGGFGEKLFF,TGTGCCAGCACCCCTCAGGGGGGTTTTGGGGAAAAACTGTTTTTT
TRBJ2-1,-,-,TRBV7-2,CASSLRGDSYNEQFF,TGTGCCAGCAGCTTAAGAGGGGACTCCTACAATGAGCAGTTCTTC
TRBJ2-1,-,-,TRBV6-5,CASSRLLGAYNEQFF,TGTGCCAGCAGTCGCCTTCTGGGGGCCTACAATGAGCAGTTCTTC
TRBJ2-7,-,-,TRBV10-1,CASSGRRGGNEQYF,TGCGCCAGCAGTGGACGTCGGGGCGGGAACGAGCAGTACTTC
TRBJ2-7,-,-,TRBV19,CASSISTRSYEQYF,TGTGCCAGTAGTATTTCGACACGCTCCTACGAGCAGTACTTC
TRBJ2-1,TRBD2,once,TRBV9,CASSVVFGGTYNEQFF,TGTGCCAGCAGCGTAGTCTTCGGGGGGACCTACAATGAGCAGTTCTTC
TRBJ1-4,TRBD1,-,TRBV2,CASRIQGTNEKLFF,TGTGCCAGCAGGATACAGGGGACTAATGAAAAACTGTTTTTT